One and the same sample provided the 11 T cell receptor beta chains below, sequenced in a study of blood T cell repertoires in COVID-19. Profiling relied on immunoSEQ multiplex PCR, and the TCRdb table lists in-frame clones only, not all of them. The sample includes approximately 410,000 clones, 70% to 90% of them seen just once. Sequencing used peripheral blood. The source of these receptors is a woman in her twenties or thirties with active or convalescent COVID-19.

The chain joins TRBV27 to TRBJ1-4; 9 nucleotides align to TRBD1. V was clipped by 6 bases and J by 4 bases; unmatched bases: 6. The germline gives CDR1 MNHEY, CDR2 SMNVEV (reference sequence). The CDR3 is 15 residues long. The CDR3 loop is CASRTGQGFNEKLFF. The DNA of the CDR3 is TGTGCCAGCAGGACCGGACAGGGGTTTAATGAAAAACTGTTTTTT. Supplemented by reference TRBV27 and TRBJ1-4, the full variable domain reads EAQVTQNPRYLITVTGKKLTVTCSQNMNHEYMSWYRQDPGLGLRQIYYSMNVEVTDKGDVPEGYKVSRKEKRNFPLILESPSPNQTSLYFCASRTGQGFNEKLFFGSGTQLSVL.

A few counts support this clone. This sequence joins TRBV19 and TRBJ1-4, with unresolved D. Germline CDR1 is LNHDA and CDR2 is SQIVND (reference sequence). This CDR3 has 14 residues. The V end was cut by 4 bases, the J end by 5 bases, with 11 bases between. The DNA for the CDR3 is TGTGCCAGTAGTACCCAACAGACAAATGAAAAACTGTTTTTT. Translating it yields CASSTQQTNEKLFF.

The chain carries TRBV19 and TRBJ1-5; TRBD1 matches 10 bases. V was clipped by 3 bases and J by 7 bases; unmatched bases: 6. Per germline, CDR1 LNHDA and CDR2 SQIVND (reference sequence). This CDR3 spans 15 amino acids. The CDR3 here is CASSITGTGVQPQHF. The CDR3 DNA is TGTGCCAGTAGTATCACCGGGACAGGGGTGCAGCCCCAGCATTTT. Filled out from reference TRBV19 and TRBJ1-5, the complete variable domain reads DGGITQSPKYLFRKEGQNVTLSCEQNLNHDAMYWYRQDPGQGLRLIYYSQIVNDFQKGDIAEGYSVSREKKESFPLTVTSAQKNPTAFYLCASSITGTGVQPQHFGDGTRLSIL.

CDR3 amino acids: CASSLTENEKLFF. For the CDR3, the DNA is TGTGCCAGCAGTTTGACTGAGAATGAAAAACTGTTTTTT. The chain links TRBV28 to TRBJ1-4; unclear D gene. V lost 3 bases and J lost 5, with 7 bases in between. CDR3 length: 13 residues. Per the germline V gene, CDR1 is MDHEN and CDR2 is SYDVKM.

The gene calls are TRBV5-5 and TRBJ2-7; D is perhaps TRBD1 (6 bases). Trimming removed 0 bases from V and 2 bases from J, with 15 bases in between. Germline loops: CDR1 SGHKS, CDR2 YYEKEE (reference sequence). This CDR3 contains 16 residues. This CDR3 reads CASSLGPDRSAYEQYF. DNA of the CDR3: TGTGCCAGCAGCTTGGGGCCCGACAGGAGTGCCTACGAGCAGTACTTC.

The chain uses TRBV29-1 and TRBJ1-4; D is ambiguous. The CDR3 is 14 residues long. V lost 4 bases, J lost 2 bases, and 11 bases lay in between. The germline V gene encodes CDR1 SQVTM and CDR2 ANQGSEA. CDR3 bases: TGCAGCGTTGGCGCGGGAGCGACTAATGAAAAACTGTTTTTT. Translated, it gives CSVGAGATNEKLFF.

The V gene is TRBV28, the J gene TRBJ2-7; 13 nucleotides line up with TRBD2. V trimming: 4 bases; J trimming: 5 bases; junction bases outside the gene matches: 14. CDR3 length: 18 amino acids. CDR1 is MDHEN, CDR2 SYDVKM, per germline. The CDR3 coding sequence is TGTGCCAGCAGTTCCGGGACTAGCGGGATAGTACTCGGTGACGAGCAGTACTTC. Protein sequence: CASSSGTSGIVLGDEQYF.

V gene TRBV19 combines with J gene TRBJ1-6; 7 bases agree with TRBD1. Per the germline V gene, CDR1 is LNHDA and CDR2 is SQIVND (reference sequence). V lost 4 bases and J lost 10; bases outside the gene matches: 7. CDR3 size: 14 residues. The CDR3 here is CASSRQGGESPLHF. In DNA form, the CDR3 reads TGTGCCAGTAGTAGACAGGGAGGCGAATCACCCCTCCACTTT. Full variable domain (outside the CDR3, taken from reference TRBV19 and TRBJ1-6): DGGITQSPKYLFRKEGQNVTLSCEQNLNHDAMYWYRQDPGQGLRLIYYSQIVNDFQKGDIAEGYSVSREKKESFPLTVTSAQKNPTAFYLCASSRQGGESPLHFGNGTRLTVT.

The chain links TRBV19 to TRBJ2-3, with TRBD2 matching over 14 bases. There are 16 residues in the CDR3. The junction had 3 bases not matched to a gene; V was cut back by 5 bases and J by 2 bases. Germline lookup yields CDR1 LNHDA and CDR2 SQIVND (reference sequence). CDR3 sequence (DNA): TGTGCCAGTAGTCGGACTAGCGGGGGGATCACAGATACGCAGTATTTT. As protein: CASSRTSGGITDTQYF.

The chain is built from TRBV18 and TRBJ1-1; D gene ambiguous. This CDR3 is built from 15 residues. Trimming removed 2 bases from V and 2 bases from J, with 12 bases in between. From germline, CDR1 is KGHSH and CDR2 LQKENI. CDR3 coding DNA: TGTGCCAGCTCACCAGGATGGAGGGAAAACACTGAAGCTTTCTTT. Protein sequence: CASSPGWRENTEAFF.

The chain uses TRBV5-6 and TRBJ2-4; D might be TRBD2 (6 bases). The CDR3 covers 18 residues. The V gene's germline CDR1 is SGHDT and CDR2 YYEEEE. Trimming cost V 4 bases and J 9 bases, with 29 bases left between them. The CDR3 DNA reads as TGTGCCAGCAGCGCTACGACGACTCCGGGACTCCCGCTGGGCATTCAGTACTTC. It yields the protein CASSATTTPGLPLGIQYF.